The T cell receptor beta chain described here comes from a study of blood T cell repertoires in COVID-19 (dated by TCRdb to about 2020). Concerning the study at large: Collaborator samples came from the United States, Italy and Spain and covered acute and convalescent phases of COVID-19. The repertoires were made available in a free public database intended to serve as a resource for research on the immune response to SARS-CoV-2. Where HLA class I and class II types were available, the types were taken from metadata supplied by the sample provider, not from assay-based typing. Deeply sampled blood TCRbeta repertoires from subjects exposed to, actively infected with, or recovered from COVID-19 were included in the dataset. Samples came from the ongoing ImmuneRACE study (first 160 participants) plus 1,254 subjects from 6 global collaborators. The material from the prospective study consisted of cDNA or gDNA derived from T cells, B-cell-depleted T cells, or PBMCs. Nearly every sample came with metadata listing a de-identified subject ID, COVID-19 status, age in years and sex. Findings and caveats that apply to the study as a whole: The amount of clinical and demographic metadata varied by source and participant and was provided uncurated.

The immunoSEQ Assay, a bias-controlled multiplex PCR, was used to amplify TCRbeta CDR3 regions from genomic DNA. Processing in the source paper ran as follows. The number of nucleated cells in each sample was estimated by amplification of reference gene primers within the assay. To quantify the absolute abundance of each unique TCRbeta CDR3 rearrangement, sequence reads were collapsed and filtered. For each sample, productive Simpson clonality was calculated as the square root of Simpson's diversity index over productive rearrangements. Here the immuneACCESS table is served through TCRdb, limited to in-frame sequences with V and J called. Missing clones are a known gap in these copies; in checked studies unresolved V genes cover under half, and the rest lacks a known reason. D and trimming come from the DNA, and the V and J calls and clone size come from that table. The sample profile shows 150,000 or so clones; over 80% of them were found once. Approximately 6.1% of the sample is in the top ten clones.

After removal of 5 bases from V and 1 base from J, the junction retains 3 bases not matched to a gene. Counted from cysteine to phenylalanine, this CDR3 has 14 amino acids. The DNA shown is the 42-base CDR3, in frame from base 1. The germline V gene (reference sequence) yields LGHDT for CDR1 and YNNKEL for CDR2. Notes on this clone: Its antigen is still unknown. No base quality information exists; no much larger clone differs at one position.

Each collaborating institution followed its own protocols to collect whole blood in K2EDTA tubes. For TCRbeta analysis, collaborators shipped samples as frozen whole blood, isolated PBMCs, or DNA extracted from either of those sample types. Sequencing was done on a sample of peripheral blood. The receptor was isolated from an elderly man with acute or convalescent COVID-19. The sequence is built from TRBV3-1 (or the pseudogene TRBV3-2) and TRBJ2-5, and 8 bases in between align with TRBD2. The CDR3 region reads CASSVGRGQETQYF. The nucleotide sequence reads as follows: TGTGCCAGCAGCGTCGGGAGGGGCCAAGAGACCCAGTACTTC.